Reported below is one T cell receptor beta chain. It has no known antigen specificity. There are no base qualities to consult, and no much larger clone falls within one base. The V and J ends are trimmed by 1 base and 4 bases, leaving 19 bases between them. Inclusive of the bounding cysteine and phenylalanine, the CDR3 is 17 residues long. Just CDR3 DNA is preserved here, 51 bases in frame from base 1. In the germline V gene, CDR1 corresponds to KGHSH and CDR2 to LQKENI. This specimen comes from a study of T cell responses to AZD1222 COVID-19 vaccine listed by TCRdb under 2021. Context from the whole study: TCR sequencing covered 233 trial participants: about 210 given two doses of AZD1222 and 26 given two doses of MenACWY control vaccine. Trial participants were enrolled by age into subgroups of 18-55, 56-69 and 70-plus years, and around 150, 28 and 57 TCR-sequenced participants, respectively, were included in these subgroups.

The CDR3 regions of human TCRbeta chains were subjected to immunosequencing. Turning to the authors' computational methods: Repertoire TCRs were matched against a reference library of SARS-CoV-2-specific TCRs generated with the MIRA antigen-specificity platform. Breadth was defined as the fraction of unique TCRs that were SARS-CoV-2-associated, and depth was defined as the fraction of total T cells that were SARS-CoV-2-associated. Using the MIRA data, every spike-specific TCR was mapped to the spike region that the TCR reacted to and assigned to either a CD4 or a CD8 class. Log10-transformed breadth and depth values were compared by one-way ANOVA with Sidak's multiple comparisons tests. TCRdb stores this immuneACCESS table with in-frame sequences only. Part of the clones is absent; in the studies checked, under half of the shortfall reflects unresolved V genes, and no reason is known for the rest. D and trimming come from the DNA, and the V and J calls and clone size come from that table. This sample has about 150,000 clones in its table, and around 87% of those were observed once. Of the sample, about a tenth is held by the ten largest clones.

Sample time point, as interpreted from the label and publication: about 28 days (+/-7) after the second vaccine dose. AZD1222 recipients whose second dose came at about 4 weeks and those whose second dose came at about 12 weeks were combined into one group, since spike-specific TCR depth and breadth did not differ between the two schedules. The vaccinee samples were drawn from two UK trials, COV001 and COV002, one of which was a single-blind randomized controlled phase 2/3 trial testing AZD1222 (ChAdOx1 nCoV-19) in healthy adults. Trial participant PBMC samples were collected at day 0 and day 28 after the second dose for TCRbeta chain sequencing. Study-wide conclusions, independent of this receptor: The whole spike protein was spanned by vaccine-associated CD4 TCRs, and dominant responses were seen in regions 160-218 and 743-854. Because no day 14 peak-response samples were available, the repertoires could be characterized only after the peak T cell response. In the small 56-69-year group, the increase in depth fell short of significance, most likely because of low power. Spike-specific TCR breadth and depth rose significantly after two AZD1222 doses compared with day 0 and with MenACWY recipients. Conclusions about previously exposed vaccinees are limited, since just 5 or 6 AZD1222 recipients were seropositive for SARS-CoV-2 at baseline. Participants were mostly white British, with more females than males. The authors suggested clonal diversity may have been underestimated. Epitopes outside the regions mutated in the B.1.351 and B.1.1.7 variants were reportedly recognized by nearly half of the unique spike-specific TCRs.

The chain is made from TRBV18 and TRBJ1-2, and the D gene may be TRBD1, 6 bases matching. This specimen was peripheral blood, taken 28 days after the second AZD1222 dose. The sequence came from an adult who received the AZD1222 COVID-19 vaccine. CDR3 sequence: CASSPQSRGALTYGYTF. DNA sequence: TGTGCCAGCTCACCACAGTCGCGGGGGGCGCTTACCTATGGCTACACCTTC.